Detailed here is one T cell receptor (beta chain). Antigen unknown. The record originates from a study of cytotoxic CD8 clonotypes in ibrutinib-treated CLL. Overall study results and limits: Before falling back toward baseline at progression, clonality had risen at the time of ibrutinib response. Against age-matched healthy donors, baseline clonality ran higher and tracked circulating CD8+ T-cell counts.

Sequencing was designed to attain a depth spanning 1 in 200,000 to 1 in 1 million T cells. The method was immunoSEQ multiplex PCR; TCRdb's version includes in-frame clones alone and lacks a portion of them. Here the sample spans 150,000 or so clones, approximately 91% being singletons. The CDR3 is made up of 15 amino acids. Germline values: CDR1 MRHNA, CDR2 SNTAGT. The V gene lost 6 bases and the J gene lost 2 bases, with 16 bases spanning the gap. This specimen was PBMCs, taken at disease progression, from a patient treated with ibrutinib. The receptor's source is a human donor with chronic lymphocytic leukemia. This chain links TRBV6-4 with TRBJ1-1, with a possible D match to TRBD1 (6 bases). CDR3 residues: CASRPGQSSNTEAFF. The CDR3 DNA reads TGTGCCAGCAGACCAGGACAGTCGAGCAACACTGAAGCTTTCTTT.